The text below deals with one T cell receptor (beta chain). Its recognized antigen is unknown. Per-nucleotide qualities are absent, and no much larger clonotype sits a single base away. Spanning cysteine to phenylalanine, the CDR3 consists of 15 amino acids. The CDR3 DNA has 45 bases and is translated from base 1. V is shortened by 4 bases, J by 4 bases, and the region joining them spans 15 bases. The germline V gene supplies CDR1 KGHDR and CDR2 SFDVKD. The data were produced on an Illumina HiSeq 2500. TCR beta libraries were prepared by quantitative 5'-RACE with molecular barcodes. In the original analysis: A new computational method based on a probabilistic model of VDJ rearrangement was used to identify disease-linked TCR variants. In TCRdb, the public reads were trimmed at Q25 with fastp and aligned with MiXCR, with productive beta chains retained. Each entry merges the rows of one CDR3 protein and shows their most common DNA and genes. What appears here as the V and J calls and clone size reflects TCRdb's work, not the paper's. The sample records about 33,000 distinct CDR3 sequences, 13% of which are singletons. The ten largest clones capture 25% to 35% of the sample.

This entry belongs to a study of CD8 T cells in ankylosing spondylitis (dated by TCRdb to about 2017). Background on the whole study: The study profiled T cell receptor beta repertoires in healthy donors and ankylosing spondylitis patients to find disease-linked TCR variants. The full study cohort comprised about 25 ankylosing spondylitis patients and over 95 healthy donors. Peripheral blood was sampled, and synovial fluid was also collected from ankylosing spondylitis patients.

Beyond this particular receptor, the publication reports: The disease-linked clones were reported to be significantly enriched in matched synovial fluid samples from ankylosing spondylitis patients. A TCR beta motif made up of eight or nine highly homologous amino acid variants appeared to be characteristic of blood from ankylosing spondylitis patients. Some TCR beta motif variants had previously been reported in synovial fluid and blood of reactive arthritis patients, which suggested common disease-initiation mechanisms. The disease-linked clones had a CD8+ phenotype and were found at relatively low frequencies in peripheral blood.

Synovial fluid samples and blood samples obtained from the same ankylosing spondylitis patients were matched. The receptor was derived from a male donor with ankylosing spondylitis. The rearrangement combines TRBV24-1 with TRBJ2-5; no D gene call is confident. The specimen was synovial fluid, either unsorted or a sorted T cell fraction (not recorded which). The CDR3 sequence is CATSDRPDLRETQYF. The DNA sequence follows: TGTGCCACCAGTGACCGCCCGGACCTAAGAGAGACCCAGTACTTC.